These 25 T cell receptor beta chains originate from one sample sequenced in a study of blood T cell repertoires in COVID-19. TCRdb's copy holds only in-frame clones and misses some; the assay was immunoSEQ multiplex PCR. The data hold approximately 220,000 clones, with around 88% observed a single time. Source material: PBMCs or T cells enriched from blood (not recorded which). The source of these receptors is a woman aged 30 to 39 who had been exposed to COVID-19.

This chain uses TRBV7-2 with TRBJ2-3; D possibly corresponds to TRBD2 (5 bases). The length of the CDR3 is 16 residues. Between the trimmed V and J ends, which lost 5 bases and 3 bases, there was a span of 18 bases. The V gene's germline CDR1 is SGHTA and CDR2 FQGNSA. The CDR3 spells CASSPGRGLGTDTQYF. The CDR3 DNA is TGTGCCAGCAGCCCTGGGCGAGGGTTAGGGACAGATACGCAGTATTTT.

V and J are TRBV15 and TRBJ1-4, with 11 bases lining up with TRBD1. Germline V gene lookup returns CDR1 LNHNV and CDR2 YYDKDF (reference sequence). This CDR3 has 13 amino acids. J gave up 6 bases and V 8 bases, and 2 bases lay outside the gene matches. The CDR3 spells CATGTGGDEKLFF. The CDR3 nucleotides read TGTGCCACCGGGACAGGGGGGGATGAAAAACTGTTTTTT.

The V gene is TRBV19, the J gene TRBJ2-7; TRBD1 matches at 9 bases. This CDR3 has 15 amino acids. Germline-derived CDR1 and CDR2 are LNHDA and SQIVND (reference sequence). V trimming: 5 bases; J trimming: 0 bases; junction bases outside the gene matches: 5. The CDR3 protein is CASSAGTGSSYEQYF. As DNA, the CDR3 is TGTGCCAGTAGTGCTGGGACAGGGAGCTCCTACGAGCAGTACTTC.

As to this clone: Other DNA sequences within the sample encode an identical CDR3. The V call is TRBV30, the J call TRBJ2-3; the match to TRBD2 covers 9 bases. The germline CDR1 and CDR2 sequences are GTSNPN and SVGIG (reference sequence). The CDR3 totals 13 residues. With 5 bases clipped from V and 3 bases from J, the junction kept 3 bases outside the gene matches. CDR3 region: CAWSSGGTDTQYF. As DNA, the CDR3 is TGTGCCTGGTCCAGCGGGGGGACAGATACGCAGTATTTT. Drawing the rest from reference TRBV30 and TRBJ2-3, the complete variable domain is SQTIHQWPATLVQPVGSPLSLECTVEGTSNPNLYWYRQAAGRGLQLLFYSVGIGQISSEVPQNLSASRPQDRQFILSSKKLLLSDSGFYLCAWSSGGTDTQYFGPGTRLTVL.

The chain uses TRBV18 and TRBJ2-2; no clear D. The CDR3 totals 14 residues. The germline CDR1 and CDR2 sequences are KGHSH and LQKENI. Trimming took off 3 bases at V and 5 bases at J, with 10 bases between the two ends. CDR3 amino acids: CASSPPQFTGELFF. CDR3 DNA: TGTGCCAGCTCACCGCCCCAGTTTACCGGGGAGCTGTTTTTT.

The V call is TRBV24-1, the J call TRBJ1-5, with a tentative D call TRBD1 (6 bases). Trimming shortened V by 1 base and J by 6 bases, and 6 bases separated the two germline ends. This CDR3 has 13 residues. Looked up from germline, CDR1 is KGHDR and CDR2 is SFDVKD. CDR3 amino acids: CATSDLGGQPQHF. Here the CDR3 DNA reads TGTGCCACCAGTGATTTAGGGGGTCAGCCCCAGCATTTT.

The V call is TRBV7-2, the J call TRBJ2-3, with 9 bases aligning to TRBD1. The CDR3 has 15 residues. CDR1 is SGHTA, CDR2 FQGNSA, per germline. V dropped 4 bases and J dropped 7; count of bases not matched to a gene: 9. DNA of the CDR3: TGTGCCAGCAGCTCCGAGGGGACAGGGCGATATACGCAGTATTTT. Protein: CASSSEGTGRYTQYF.

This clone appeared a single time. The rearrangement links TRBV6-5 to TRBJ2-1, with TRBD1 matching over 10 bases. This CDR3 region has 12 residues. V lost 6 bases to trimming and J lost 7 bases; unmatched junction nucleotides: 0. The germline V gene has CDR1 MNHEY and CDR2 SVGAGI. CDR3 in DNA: TGTGCCAGCAGGGGACAGGGGAATGAGCAGTTCTTC. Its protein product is CASRGQGNEQFF.

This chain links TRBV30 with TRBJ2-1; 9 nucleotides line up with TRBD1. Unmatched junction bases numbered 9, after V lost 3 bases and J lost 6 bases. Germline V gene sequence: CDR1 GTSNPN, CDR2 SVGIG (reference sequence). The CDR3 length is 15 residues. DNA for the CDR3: TGTGCCTGGAGGGCCTGGGGACAGGGAAGCAATGAGCAGTTCTTC. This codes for CAWRAWGQGSNEQFF.

For the CDR3, the DNA is TGTGCCAGCAGCCAATTGGGGGCTTCCTATGGCTACACCTTC. Protein sequence: CASSQLGASYGYTF. J is TRBJ1-2 and V is TRBV3-1 (or the pseudogene TRBV3-2), with D perhaps matching TRBD1 (6 bases). V was trimmed by 2 bases and J by 4 bases, leaving 11 bases between them. This CDR3 has 14 amino acids. Germline CDR1 is LGHDT and CDR2 is YNNKEL (reference sequence).

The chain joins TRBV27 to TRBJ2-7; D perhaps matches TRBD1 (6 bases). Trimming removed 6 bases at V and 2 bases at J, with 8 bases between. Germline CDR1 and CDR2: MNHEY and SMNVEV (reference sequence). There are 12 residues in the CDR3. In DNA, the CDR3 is TGTGCCAGCAGGACAGGACCCTACGAGCAGTACTTC. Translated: CASRTGPYEQYF.

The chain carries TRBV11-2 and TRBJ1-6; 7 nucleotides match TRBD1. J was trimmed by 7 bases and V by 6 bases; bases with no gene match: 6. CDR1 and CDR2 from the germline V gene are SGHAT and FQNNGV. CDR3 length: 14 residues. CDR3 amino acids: CASSSTGINSPLHF. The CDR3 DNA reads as TGTGCCAGCAGTTCGACAGGGATCAATTCACCCCTCCACTTT.

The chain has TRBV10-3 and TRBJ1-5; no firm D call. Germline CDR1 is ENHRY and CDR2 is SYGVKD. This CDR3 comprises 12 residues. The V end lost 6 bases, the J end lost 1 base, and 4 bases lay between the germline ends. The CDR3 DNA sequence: TGTGCCATCAGGGGCAGCAATCAGCCCCAGCATTTT. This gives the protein CAIRGSNQPQHF.

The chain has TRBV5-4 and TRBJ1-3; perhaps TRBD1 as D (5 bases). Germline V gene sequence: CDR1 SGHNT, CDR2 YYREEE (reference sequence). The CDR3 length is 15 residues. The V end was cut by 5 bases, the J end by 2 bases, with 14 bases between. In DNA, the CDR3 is TGTGCCAGCAGTCTAGTAACGGGGGCTGGAAACACCATATATTTT. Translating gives CASSLVTGAGNTIYF.

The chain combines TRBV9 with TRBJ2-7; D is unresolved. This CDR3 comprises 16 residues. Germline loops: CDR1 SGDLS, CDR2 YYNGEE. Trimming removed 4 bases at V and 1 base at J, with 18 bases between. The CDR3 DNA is TGTGCCAGCAGCCCCCTCAACAGTGCAGGTTCCTACGAGCAGTACTTC. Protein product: CASSPLNSAGSYEQYF.

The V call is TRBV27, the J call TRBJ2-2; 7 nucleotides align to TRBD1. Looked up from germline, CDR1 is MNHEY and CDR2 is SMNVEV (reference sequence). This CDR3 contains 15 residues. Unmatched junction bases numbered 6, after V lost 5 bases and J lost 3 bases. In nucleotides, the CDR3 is TGTGCCAGCAGTCTCACAGGGGATTACACCGGGGAGCTGTTTTTT. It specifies CASSLTGDYTGELFF.

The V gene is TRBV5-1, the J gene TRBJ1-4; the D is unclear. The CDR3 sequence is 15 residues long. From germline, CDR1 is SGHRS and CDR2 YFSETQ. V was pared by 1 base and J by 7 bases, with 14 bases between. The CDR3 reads CASSLQAAPGEKLFF. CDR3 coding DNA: TGCGCCAGCAGCTTGCAGGCAGCCCCTGGTGAAAAACTGTTTTTT.

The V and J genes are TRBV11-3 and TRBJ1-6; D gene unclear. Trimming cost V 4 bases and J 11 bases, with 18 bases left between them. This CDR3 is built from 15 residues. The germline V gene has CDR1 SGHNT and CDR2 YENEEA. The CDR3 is CASSYTPGPGTPLHF. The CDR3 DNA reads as TGTGCCAGCAGCTATACCCCCGGACCGGGGACACCCCTCCACTTT. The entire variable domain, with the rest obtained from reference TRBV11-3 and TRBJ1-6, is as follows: EAGVVQSPRYKIIEKKQPVAFWCNPISGHNTLYWYLQNLGQGPELLIRYENEEAVDDSQLPKDRFSAERLKGVDSTLKIQPAELGDSAVYLCASSYTPGPGTPLHFGNGTRLTVT.

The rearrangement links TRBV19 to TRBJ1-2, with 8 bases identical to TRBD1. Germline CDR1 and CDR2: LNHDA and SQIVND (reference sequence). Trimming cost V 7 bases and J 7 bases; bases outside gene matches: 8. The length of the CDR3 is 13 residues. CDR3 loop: CASISAGGSGYTF. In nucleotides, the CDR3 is TGTGCCAGTATCTCTGCAGGGGGCTCTGGCTACACCTTC. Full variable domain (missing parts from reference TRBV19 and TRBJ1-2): DGGITQSPKYLFRKEGQNVTLSCEQNLNHDAMYWYRQDPGQGLRLIYYSQIVNDFQKGDIAEGYSVSREKKESFPLTVTSAQKNPTAFYLCASISAGGSGYTFGSGTRLTVV.

CDR3 sequence: CASSLGTAPNSPLHF. CDR3 nucleotide sequence: TGTGCCAGCAGCCTAGGGACTGCTCCTAATTCACCCCTCCACTTT. V is TRBV11-3 and J is TRBJ1-6, with TRBD1 as a possible D gene (5 bases). CDR3 length: 15 residues. Per the germline V gene, CDR1 is SGHNT and CDR2 is YENEEA. V was clipped by 5 bases and J by 6 bases, with 14 bases between them.

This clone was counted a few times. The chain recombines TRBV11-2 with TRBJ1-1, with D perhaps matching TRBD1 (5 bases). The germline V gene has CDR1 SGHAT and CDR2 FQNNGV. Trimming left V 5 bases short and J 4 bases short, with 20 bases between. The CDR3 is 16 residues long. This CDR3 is CASSQGGQRVGTEAFF. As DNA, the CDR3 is TGTGCCAGCAGCCAGGGAGGGCAGCGGGTGGGCACTGAAGCTTTCTTT.

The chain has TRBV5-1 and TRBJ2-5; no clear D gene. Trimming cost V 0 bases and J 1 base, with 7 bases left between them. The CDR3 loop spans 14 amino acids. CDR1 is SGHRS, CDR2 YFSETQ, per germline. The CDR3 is CASSLDTVQETQYF. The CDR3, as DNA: TGCGCCAGCAGCTTGGATACAGTCCAAGAGACCCAGTACTTC.

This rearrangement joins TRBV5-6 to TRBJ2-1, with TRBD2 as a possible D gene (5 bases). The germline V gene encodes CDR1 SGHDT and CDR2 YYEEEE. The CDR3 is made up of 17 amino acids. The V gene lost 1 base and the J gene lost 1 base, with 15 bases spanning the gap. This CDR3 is CASSLRYSGSSYNEQFF. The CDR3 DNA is TGTGCCAGCAGCTTGCGTTATTCGGGGTCATCCTACAATGAGCAGTTCTTC.

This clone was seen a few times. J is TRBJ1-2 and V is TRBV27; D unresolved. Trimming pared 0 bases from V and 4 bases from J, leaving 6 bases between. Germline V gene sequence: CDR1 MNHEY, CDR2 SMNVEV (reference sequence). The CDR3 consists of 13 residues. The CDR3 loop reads CASSLSAGYGYTF. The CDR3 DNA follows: TGTGCCAGCAGTTTATCGGCGGGCTATGGCTACACCTTC.

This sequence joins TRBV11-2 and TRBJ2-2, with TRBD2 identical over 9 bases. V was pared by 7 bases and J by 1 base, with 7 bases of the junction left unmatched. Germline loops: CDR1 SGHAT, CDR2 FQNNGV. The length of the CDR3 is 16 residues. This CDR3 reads CASKRGGAGNTGELFF. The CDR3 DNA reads TGTGCCAGCAAACGCGGGGGGGCCGGGAACACCGGGGAGCTGTTTTTT.